One sample yielded the 19 T cell receptor beta chains listed below, sequenced in a study of blood T cell repertoires in COVID-19. The repertoire was sequenced with immunoSEQ multiplex PCR; TCRdb's copy has only in-frame clones and lacks some. The sample shows 150,000 to 200,000 clones, about 88% of them seen only once. Sequences were obtained from peripheral blood. These receptors were taken from an elderly woman in a cohort sampled during active or convalescent COVID-19.

The rearrangement links TRBV5-1 to TRBJ2-4; possible D gene TRBD1, 5 bases. The V end lost 5 bases, the J end lost 3 bases, and 12 bases lay between the germline ends. The CDR3 contains 14 residues. In germline, CDR1 is SGHRS, CDR2 YFSETQ. CDR3 DNA: TGCGCCAGCAGAGGGGTGGCCGGCAAAAACATTCAGTACTTC. Translation gives CASRGVAGKNIQYF.

This sequence joins TRBV21-1 and TRBJ1-2; the table's D call TRBD1 went unverified against the DNA. TRBV21-1 is an annotated pseudogene. CDR3 length: 14 amino acids. CDR3 coding DNA: TGTGCCAGCAGCAATGGGCCAACTAACTATGGCTACACCTTC. The encoded protein is CASSNGPTNYGYTF.

This sequence joins TRBV12-5 and TRBJ2-1; D is possibly TRBD1 (6 bases). The CDR3 runs to 15 residues. Germline loops: CDR1 LGHNT, CDR2 FRNRAP. Trimming took off 9 bases at V and 0 bases at J, with 15 bases between the two ends. The CDR3 coding sequence is TGTGCTAGGGCAACAGGGCGGAGCTCCTACAATGAGCAGTTCTTC. It codes for CARATGRSSYNEQFF.

The J gene is TRBJ1-5, the V gene TRBV5-8; a weak D match, TRBD1 (5 bases). V gave up 4 bases and J gave up 3 bases, with 14 bases separating them. Germline V gene sequence: CDR1 SGHTS, CDR2 YDEGEE. The CDR3 is 15 residues long. CDR3 bases: TGTGCCAGCAGCGCCCCTGGGGGGTCCAATCAGCCCCAGCATTTT. As protein: CASSAPGGSNQPQHF.

The chain recombines TRBV11-2 with TRBJ2-4; 7 nucleotides line up with TRBD1. CDR3 length: 16 amino acids. J gave up 0 bases and V 8 bases, and 10 bases lay outside the gene matches. CDR1 SGHAT and CDR2 FQNNGV come from the germline V gene. As DNA, the CDR3 is TGTGCCAGCGAAAACGGACAGGTTCTAGCCAAAAACATTCAGTACTTC. Its protein product is CASENGQVLAKNIQYF.

The chain recombines TRBV25-1 with TRBJ1-6; a possible D gene is TRBD1 (5 bases). This CDR3 comprises 13 residues. Germline V gene lookup returns CDR1 MGHDK and CDR2 SYGVNS. The germline V and J ends were trimmed by 3 bases and 7 bases, with 7 bases remaining between them. CDR3 DNA: TGTGCCAGCAGTGACAGGGTAAATTCACCCCTCCACTTT. Translation gives CASSDRVNSPLHF. Full variable domain (outside the CDR3, taken from reference TRBV25-1 and TRBJ1-6): EADIYQTPRYLVIGTGKKITLECSQTMGHDKMYWYQQDPGMELHLIHYSYGVNSTEKGDLSSESTVSRIRTEHFPLTLESARPSHTSQYLCASSDRVNSPLHFGNGTRLTVT.

In this sample, this clone turned up a few times. The CDR3 sequence: CASSYYRGNNSPLHF. The CDR3 DNA reads as TGTGCCAGCAGTTACTACAGGGGCAATAATTCACCCCTCCACTTT. V usage is TRBV6-2 or TRBV6-3 and J usage is TRBJ1-6, with 7 bases identical to TRBD1. CDR1 and CDR2 from the germline V gene are MNHEY and SVGEGT. The CDR3 length is 15 residues. V shed 1 base, J shed 5 bases, and the junction held 2 bases outside the gene matches.

The chain has TRBV3-1 (or the pseudogene TRBV3-2) and TRBJ1-2, with D possibly being TRBD1 (5 bases). CDR1 is LGHDT, CDR2 YNNKEL, per germline (reference sequence). V dropped 2 bases and J dropped 0 bases, with 10 bases sitting between them. The CDR3 covers 15 residues. The chain's CDR3 is CASSQLATANYGYTF. The CDR3 region has the DNA TGTGCCAGCAGCCAACTGGCGACAGCTAACTATGGCTACACCTTC.

In its sample, this clone was seen once. This chain joins TRBV19 and TRBJ2-4, with a weak D call TRBD1 (5 bases). The CDR3 consists of 13 residues. Germline values: CDR1 LNHDA, CDR2 SQIVND (reference sequence). V lost 5 bases and J lost 8, with 13 bases in between. The CDR3 reads CASSAGYRDIQYF. CDR3 nucleotides: TGTGCCAGTAGTGCAGGGTATAGAGACATTCAGTACTTC.

The chain is built from TRBV27 and TRBJ1-2; 7 bases are a match to TRBD1. The CDR3 consists of 19 residues. Germline V gives CDR1 MNHEY, CDR2 SMNVEV (reference sequence). With 5 bases clipped from V and 4 bases from J, the junction kept 22 bases outside the gene matches. CDR3 protein: CASSPTSGGTGSGGYGYTF. CDR3 DNA sequence: TGTGCCAGCAGTCCCACATCAGGGGGTACTGGCTCGGGTGGCTATGGCTACACCTTC.

The genes are TRBV7-2 and TRBJ1-3; D is unresolved. Trimming shortened V by 1 base and J by 4 bases, and 11 bases separated the two germline ends. This CDR3 has 15 residues. Germline-derived CDR1 and CDR2 are SGHTA and FQGNSA. The CDR3 spells CASSLVFGRGNTIYF. Here the CDR3 DNA reads TGTGCCAGCAGCTTAGTTTTCGGCAGGGGAAACACCATATATTTT.

The chain employs TRBV10-3 and TRBJ2-7; TRBD2 matches 7 bases. The CDR3 extends over 15 amino acids. The trim removed 10 bases at V and 5 bases at J, leaving 17 bases unmatched. Germline-derived CDR1 and CDR2 are ENHRY and SYGVKD. DNA of the CDR3: TGTGCCACGGGGAGGGAGGGCCCACCTGGGAACGAGCAGTACGTC. Its translation: CATGREGPPGNEQYV.

This clone was observed a few times. This chain links TRBV6-6 with TRBJ1-2, with 10 bases lining up with TRBD1. The junction had 5 bases not matched to a gene; V was cut back by 6 bases and J by 4 bases. This CDR3 has 14 amino acids. Germline-derived CDR1 and CDR2 are MNHNY and SVGAGI (reference sequence). This CDR3 is CASSPTGGGYGYTF. DNA of the CDR3: TGTGCCAGCAGCCCGACAGGGGGCGGCTATGGCTACACCTTC.

CDR3 amino acids: CASSYRAGDAFF. The CDR3 DNA reads as TGTGCCAGCAGTTACAGAGCTGGAGATGCTTTCTTT. V and J are TRBV6-5 and TRBJ1-1; no clear D. CDR1 MNHEY and CDR2 SVGAGI come from the germline V gene. V dropped 2 bases and J dropped 11 bases, with 12 bases sitting between them. The CDR3 spans 12 residues.

This chain connects TRBV19 to TRBJ1-6; 7 positions match TRBD1. V gave up 4 bases and J gave up 0 bases; unmatched junction bases: 6. The CDR3 has 17 amino acids. Germline V gene sequence: CDR1 LNHDA, CDR2 SQIVND (reference sequence). CDR3 in DNA: TGTGCCAGTAGTACCCCAAGGGACAGCTCCTATAATTCACCCCTCCACTTT. Translation gives CASSTPRDSSYNSPLHF.

The rearrangement joins TRBV5-1 to TRBJ2-1; 8 bases fit TRBD1. V shed 0 bases and J 9 bases; nucleotides not matched to a gene: 5. CDR3 length equals 14 residues. Germline V lookup: CDR1 SGHRS, CDR2 YFSETQ. This chain's CDR3 is CASSLGQGKGEQFF. The CDR3 nucleotides read TGCGCCAGCAGCTTGGGACAGGGGAAGGGTGAGCAGTTCTTC.

The chain is built from TRBV5-1 and TRBJ1-2; TRBD1 agrees at 7 bases. The CDR3 is 14 amino acids. Trimming cost V 1 base and J 4 bases; bases outside gene matches: 4. CDR1 is SGHRS, CDR2 YFSETQ, per germline. The CDR3 DNA reads as TGCGCCAGCAGCTTGTGGGACAGAACCTATGGCTACACCTTC. This encodes CASSLWDRTYGYTF.

The chain is built from TRBV4-2 and TRBJ1-3; tentative D call: TRBD1 (5 bases). The CDR3 is 15 amino acids. With 3 bases removed from V and 7 bases from J, the gap between germline ends came to 16 bases. CDR1 is LGHNA and CDR2 is YNFKEQ in the germline V gene. The CDR3 loop is CASSQAGFRDNTIYF. CDR3 sequence (DNA): TGTGCCAGCAGCCAGGCAGGGTTCCGTGACAACACCATATATTTT.

The rearrangement links TRBV20-1 to TRBJ2-7, with D unclear. From germline, CDR1 is DFQATT and CDR2 SNEGSKA (reference sequence). CDR3 size: 16 residues. Trimming stripped 3 bases from V and 2 bases from J, with 20 bases between. CDR3 DNA sequence: TGCAGTGCTAGTGGTTCCAAGACCCCAGGCGCCTACGAGCAGTACTTC. Translated: CSASGSKTPGAYEQYF.